These 20 T cell receptor beta chains were all obtained from the same sample, sequenced in a study of shared clonotypes between healthy human individuals. Sequenced by immunoSEQ multiplex PCR; TCRdb stores in-frame clones only, minus some. The sample has 1.4 million to 1.5 million clones, 96% seen once. The sample comprised naive CD4+ T cells sorted from blood. The subset: CD45RA+ positively selected. The receptors were sampled from a man aged 25 to 45 in good health.

The rearrangement links TRBV27 to TRBJ1-1; unclear D gene. Between the trimmed V and J ends, which lost 3 bases and 5 bases, there was a span of 10 bases. Germline CDR1 and CDR2: MNHEY and SMNVEV (reference sequence). This CDR3 contains 13 residues. The CDR3 DNA sequence: TGTGCCAGCAGTTTTCCCGGTAGGACTGAAGCTTTCTTT. Residues: CASSFPGRTEAFF.

The chain uses TRBV4-1 and TRBJ2-3; D is perhaps TRBD1 or TRBD2 (5 bases each). This CDR3 spans 15 amino acids. The ends were cut back, 0 bases at V and 2 bases at J, with 9 bases in the middle. CDR1 and CDR2 from the germline V gene are MGHRA and YSYEKL. The CDR3 loop is CASSQDRELTDTQYF. CDR3 DNA sequence: TGCGCCAGCAGCCAAGACAGGGAGCTCACAGATACGCAGTATTTT.

The gene calls are TRBV5-1 and TRBJ2-7, with 7 bases identical to TRBD1. Germline CDR1 reads SGHRS; CDR2 reads YFSETQ. Unmatched junction bases numbered 8, after V lost 2 bases and J lost 3 bases. The CDR3 length is 15 residues. This CDR3 is CASSLVVGGGYEQYF. CDR3 nucleotides: TGCGCCAGCAGCTTAGTTGTAGGGGGCGGCTACGAGCAGTACTTC.

This chain links TRBV14 with TRBJ2-5; 10 nucleotides agree with TRBD2. With 8 bases clipped from V and 5 bases from J, the junction kept 5 bases outside the gene matches. CDR3 length: 13 residues. Germline-derived CDR1 and CDR2 are SGHDN and FVKESK. CDR3 sequence: CASALAGVETQYF. The CDR3 bases are TGTGCCAGCGCTCTAGCGGGAGTGGAGACCCAGTACTTC.

The chain joins TRBV9 to TRBJ2-5; 12 bases fit TRBD1. Germline lookup yields CDR1 SGDLS and CDR2 YYNGEE. There are 17 residues in the CDR3. Trimming took 0 bases from V and 5 from J; bases not matched to a gene: 8. CDR3 bases: TGTGCCAGCAGCGTAGGGGAGGGACAGGGGGCGAGGGAGACCCAGTACTTC. The encoded protein is CASSVGEGQGARETQYF.

This clone occurred once. The chain combines TRBV27 with TRBJ1-1, with TRBD1 as a possible D gene (6 bases). The CDR3 is made up of 15 amino acids. Germline V gives CDR1 MNHEY, CDR2 SMNVEV (reference sequence). The V end was cut by 4 bases, the J end by 1 base, with 13 bases between. The CDR3 DNA is TGTGCCAGCAGTTATGCGGGGGGCGAGAACACTGAAGCTTTCTTT. Amino acids: CASSYAGGENTEAFF.

The rearrangement links TRBV11-3 to TRBJ2-7; 7 bases match TRBD1. Trimming at V came to 1 base and at J to 5 bases, leaving 11 bases not matched to a gene. This CDR3 is 16 amino acids long. The germline V gene encodes CDR1 SGHNT and CDR2 YENEEA. The CDR3 DNA reads TGTGCCAGCAGCTTAGGCCCCCTGGGCCAGGGGGACGAGCAGTACTTC. The encoded protein is CASSLGPLGQGDEQYF.

V usage is TRBV19 and J usage is TRBJ1-5; 8 bases fit TRBD1. Germline values: CDR1 LNHDA, CDR2 SQIVND (reference sequence). This CDR3 contains 19 residues. V was clipped by 3 bases and J by 2 bases; unmatched bases: 15. CDR3 sequence: CASSITAGQAKDGNQPQHF. The CDR3 coding sequence is TGTGCCAGTAGTATTACTGCGGGACAGGCGAAGGATGGCAATCAGCCCCAGCATTTT.

The chain couples TRBV27 to TRBJ2-3; unclear D gene. The CDR3 consists of 15 residues. V dropped 6 bases and J dropped 1 base, with 14 bases sitting between them. Germline V CDR1 and CDR2: MNHEY, SMNVEV (reference sequence). Written as DNA, the CDR3 is TGTGCCAGCAGCCATATAACTTGGGGCACAGATACGCAGTATTTT. The encoded protein is CASSHITWGTDTQYF.

J is TRBJ1-5 and V is TRBV27; D unclear. V lost 6 bases and J lost 0, with 12 bases in between. The CDR3 extends over 15 amino acids. The germline V gene encodes CDR1 MNHEY and CDR2 SMNVEV (reference sequence). The CDR3 loop is CASSSRAYSNQPQHF. The CDR3 DNA follows: TGTGCCAGCAGCTCCCGGGCGTATAGCAATCAGCCCCAGCATTTT.

The chain combines TRBV5-1 with TRBJ2-3; D is uncertain. Germline V gene sequence: CDR1 SGHRS, CDR2 YFSETQ. The CDR3 covers 13 residues. V gave up 2 bases and J gave up 5 bases, with 9 bases separating them. CDR3 sequence: CASSFIGVDTQYF. The CDR3 region has the DNA TGCGCCAGCAGCTTCATTGGGGTAGATACGCAGTATTTT.

About this clone itself: This same CDR3 is encoded by further DNA sequences in the sample. The J gene is TRBJ2-7, the V gene TRBV10-3; D may be TRBD2 (6 bases). Germline CDR1 is ENHRY and CDR2 is SYGVKD. V was shortened by 3 bases and J by 0 bases, with 12 bases between the two germline ends. The CDR3 runs 15 residues. The CDR3 coding sequence is TGTGCCATCAGTGAAGGAGGGAGGAGCTCCTACGAGCAGTACTTC. Translation: CAISEGGRSSYEQYF.

This sequence joins TRBV7-6 and TRBJ2-2, with unresolved D. Per the germline V gene, CDR1 is SGHVS and CDR2 is FNYEAQ. The CDR3 has 13 amino acids. Between the trimmed V and J ends, which lost 7 bases and 4 bases, there was a span of 10 bases. The CDR3 sequence: CASTVVGTGELFF. The CDR3 bases are TGTGCCAGCACGGTGGTCGGCACCGGGGAGCTGTTTTTT.

V and J are TRBV6-5 and TRBJ2-5; 9 positions match TRBD1. In germline, CDR1 is MNHEY, CDR2 SVGAGI. With 8 bases clipped from V and 3 bases from J, the junction kept 7 bases outside the gene matches. This CDR3 has 14 residues. This CDR3 reads CASFRQGVEETQYF. As DNA, the CDR3 is TGTGCCAGCTTTAGACAGGGGGTTGAAGAGACCCAGTACTTC.

The chain uses TRBV6-6 and TRBJ1-2; the match to TRBD1 covers 7 bases. V dropped 9 bases and J dropped 6; count of bases not matched to a gene: 10. Germline loops: CDR1 MNHNY, CDR2 SVGAGI (reference sequence). There are 13 residues in the CDR3. The CDR3 DNA is TGTGCCAGTCTTCAGGGGGTTGGCAATGGCTACACCTTC. It codes for CASLQGVGNGYTF.

CDR3 nucleotides: TGTGCCAGCAGCGTAGCTACGGGGACGGGGTATGGCTACACCTTC. The encoded protein is CASSVATGTGYGYTF. The rearrangement uses TRBV9 and TRBJ1-2, with D possibly matching TRBD1 (5 bases). Germline V gene sequence: CDR1 SGDLS, CDR2 YYNGEE. Trimming cost V 0 bases and J 5 bases, with 14 bases left between them. The length of the CDR3 is 15 residues.

V and J are TRBV19 and TRBJ1-5; a weak D match, TRBD1 (6 bases). Looked up from germline, CDR1 is LNHDA and CDR2 is SQIVND (reference sequence). The CDR3 extends over 15 amino acids. Trimming took 6 bases from V and 2 from J, leaving 14 bases between them. As DNA, the CDR3 is TGTGCCAGTAGAATACAGGGATTCCGCAATCAGCCCCAGCATTTT. This translates into CASRIQGFRNQPQHF.

The chain joins TRBV6-5 to TRBJ1-1; the D is unclear. Germline V CDR1 and CDR2: MNHEY, SVGAGI. This CDR3 is built from 15 residues. V gave up 0 bases and J gave up 4 bases, with 12 bases separating them. CDR3 protein: CASSYSPGSGTEAFF. CDR3 sequence (DNA): TGTGCCAGCAGTTACTCGCCCGGTTCGGGCACTGAAGCTTTCTTT.

The chain is built from TRBV6-5 and TRBJ1-5, with D perhaps TRBD1 (5 bases). CDR1 and CDR2 from the germline V gene are MNHEY and SVGAGI. Deletions cut 6 bases from V and 1 base from J, with 13 bases between. The CDR3 loop spans 15 amino acids. The CDR3, as DNA: TGTGCCAGCAGGGGACTTCCGTCGAGCAATCAGCCCCAGCATTTT. Residues: CASRGLPSSNQPQHF.

CDR3: CATLPGHHSGNTIYF. The DNA of the CDR3 is TGTGCCACCCTTCCGGGACATCACTCTGGAAACACCATATATTTT. The chain couples TRBV28 to TRBJ1-3; D is possibly TRBD1 (6 bases). The V end lost 10 bases, the J end lost 0 bases, and 16 bases lay between the germline ends. The CDR3 is made up of 15 amino acids. The germline CDR1 and CDR2 sequences are MDHEN and SYDVKM.